These T cell receptor beta chains were read from a single sample in a study of T cell responses to AZD1222 COVID-19 vaccine. Profiled with immunoSEQ multiplex PCR; TCRdb holds only in-frame clones, not every one. The sample yields roughly 160,000 clones, roughly 92% seen once. Sequences were derived from peripheral blood, sampled on day 0 of AZD1222 vaccination. These receptors originate from an adult in good health. Each CDR3 is given with its conserved first and last residue. A D gene is named only where the DNA matches it firmly. The size entry is marked missing in some rows and otherwise reads once, few, many or a size class.

clone size: NA; D gene: TRBD1; V gene: TRBV5-1; J gene: TRBJ1-1; CDR3 DNA: TGCGCCAGCAGCCCAGGACAGGGGGACATGAACACTGAAGCTTTCTTT; CDR3 protein: CASSPGQGDMNTEAFF
clone size: NA; D gene: NA; V gene: TRBV4-1; J gene: TRBJ1-6; CDR3 DNA: TGCGCCAGCAGCCAAGAAGGGAGACAGCCTAATTCACCCCTCCACTTT; CDR3 protein: CASSQEGRQPNSPLHF
clone size: NA; D gene: NA; V gene: TRBV11-2; J gene: TRBJ1-2; CDR3 DNA: TGTGCCAGCAGCTTATTCCAGGGTTTCTCTGGGGGCTACACCTTC; CDR3 protein: CASSLFQGFSGGYTF
clone size: once; D gene: NA; V gene: TRBV15; J gene: TRBJ2-1; CDR3 DNA: TGTGCCACCAGCAGAGTCATCAGAGCCTACAATGAGCAGTTCTTC; CDR3 protein: CATSRVIRAYNEQFF
clone size: NA; D gene: NA; V gene: TRBV4-2; J gene: TRBJ1-3; CDR3 DNA: TGTGCCAGCAGCCAAAGTAGGGGGAGTTCTGGAAACACCATATATTTT; CDR3 protein: CASSQSRGSSGNTIYF
clone size: NA; D gene: NA; V gene: TRBV3-1/TRBV3-2; J gene: TRBJ2-1; CDR3 DNA: TGTGCCAGCAGCCCTCTAGCGACCTCCTACAATGAGCAGTTCTTC; CDR3 protein: CASSPLATSYNEQFF
clone size: NA; D gene: TRBD1; V gene: TRBV5-1; J gene: TRBJ1-4; CDR3 DNA: TGCGCCAGCAGCTTGAGGGACAGGGACGAAAAACTGTTTTTT; CDR3 protein: CASSLRDRDEKLFF
clone size: NA; D gene: TRBD2; V gene: TRBV27; J gene: TRBJ2-5; CDR3 DNA: TGTGCCAGCAGCCGTGGCGGGAGTAGCGGGGTTTTAGTGGAGACCCAGTACTTC; CDR3 protein: CASSRGGSSGVLVETQYF
clone size: NA; D gene: NA; V gene: TRBV7-2; J gene: TRBJ1-1; CDR3 DNA: TGTGCCAGCAGCTACCACGGGACACCGGGAGTCACTGAAGCTTTCTTT; CDR3 protein: CASSYHGTPGVTEAFF
clone size: NA; D gene: TRBD2; V gene: TRBV6-5; J gene: TRBJ2-7; CDR3 DNA: TGTGCCAGCAGTTCAGGACTAGCGGCCCTCTCCTACGAGCAGTACTTC; CDR3 protein: CASSSGLAALSYEQYF
clone size: NA; D gene: NA; V gene: TRBV7-9; J gene: TRBJ2-7; CDR3 DNA: TGTGCCAGCAGCTTAGGTTCAGGAACAGGGCCTCGCTACGAGCAGTACTTC; CDR3 protein: CASSLGSGTGPRYEQYF
clone size: NA; D gene: NA; V gene: TRBV19; J gene: TRBJ2-4; CDR3 DNA: TGTGCCAGTAGTCCCCTGATCGTGACAGTAATTCTAGCCAAAAACATTCAGTACTTC; CDR3 protein: CASSPLIVTVILAKNIQYF
clone size: NA; D gene: NA; V gene: TRBV12-3/TRBV12-4; J gene: TRBJ2-2; CDR3 DNA: TGTGCCAGCAGACGCACCGGGGAGCTGTTTTTT; CDR3 protein: CASRRTGELFF
clone size: NA; D gene: NA; V gene: TRBV2; J gene: TRBJ2-7; CDR3 DNA: TGTGCCAGCAGTGACCCGGACTCCTACGAGCAGTACTTC; CDR3 protein: CASSDPDSYEQYF
clone size: NA; D gene: NA; V gene: TRBV15; J gene: TRBJ1-5; CDR3 DNA: TGTGCCACCCGGCAGGGTCGTAGCAATCAGCCCCAGCATTTT; CDR3 protein: CATRQGRSNQPQHF
clone size: NA; D gene: NA; V gene: TRBV4-1; J gene: TRBJ1-4; CDR3 DNA: TGCGCCAGCAGCCAAGGGTTTTCGGAAAAACTGTTTTTT; CDR3 protein: CASSQGFSEKLFF
clone size: NA; D gene: NA; V gene: TRBV24-1; J gene: TRBJ1-1; CDR3 DNA: TGTGCCACTCAGACAGAGAACACTGAAGCTTTCTTT; CDR3 protein: CATQTENTEAFF
clone size: NA; D gene: TRBD2; V gene: TRBV9; J gene: TRBJ2-1; CDR3 DNA: TGTGCCAGCAGCGTAGCGGGGGGCTCCTACAATGAGCAGTTCTTC; CDR3 protein: CASSVAGGSYNEQFF
clone size: NA; D gene: NA; V gene: TRBV2; J gene: TRBJ2-3; CDR3 DNA: TGTGCCAGCAGCCAACAGGGTAATAGGGCAGATACGCAGTATTTT; CDR3 protein: CASSQQGNRADTQYF
clone size: NA; D gene: NA; V gene: TRBV19; J gene: TRBJ1-5; CDR3 DNA: TGTGCCAGTAGTATTCGTGGGGGACAATCACAGCCCCAGCATTTT; CDR3 protein: CASSIRGGQSQPQHF
clone size: NA; D gene: NA; V gene: TRBV21-1; J gene: TRBJ2-3; CDR3 DNA: TGTGCCAGCAGCAACCCAACGGGGAACCTGGGACAGGGGGGATCCACAGATACGCAGTATTTT; CDR3 protein: CASSNPTGNLGQGGSTDTQYF
clone size: NA; D gene: NA; V gene: TRBV30; J gene: TRBJ2-1; CDR3 DNA: TGTGCCTGGAATTCGCTAGCGCGCTCCTACAATGAGCAGTTCTTC; CDR3 protein: CAWNSLARSYNEQFF
clone size: once; D gene: NA; V gene: TRBV12-3/TRBV12-4; J gene: TRBJ1-2; CDR3 DNA: TGTGCCAGCAGTTTACCAGGGAGATACGGCTACACCTTC; CDR3 protein: CASSLPGRYGYTF
clone size: once; D gene: NA; V gene: TRBV30; J gene: TRBJ1-5; CDR3 DNA: TGTGCCTGGAGTGTAGGGCAGCCCAATCAGCCCCAGCATTTT; CDR3 protein: CAWSVGQPNQPQHF
clone size: NA; D gene: NA; V gene: TRBV10-3; J gene: TRBJ2-1; CDR3 DNA: TGTGCCATCAGTGAGTCTCAGGGTTACAATGAGCAGTTCTTC; CDR3 protein: CAISESQGYNEQFF
clone size: NA; D gene: TRBD1; V gene: TRBV7-9; J gene: TRBJ2-5; CDR3 DNA: TGTGCCAGCAGCCTCGGGACAGGGGGGGAGACCCAGTACTTC; CDR3 protein: CASSLGTGGETQYF
clone size: NA; D gene: TRBD2; V gene: TRBV7-3; J gene: TRBJ2-1; CDR3 DNA: TGTGCCAGCAGATCCCTTGCGGGAGGGCCTGGTGAGCAGTTCTTC; CDR3 protein: CASRSLAGGPGEQFF
clone size: NA; D gene: NA; V gene: TRBV6-5; J gene: TRBJ1-2; CDR3 DNA: TGTGCCAGCAGTTACTCTCGGGGGGCTGGTGGCTACACCTTC; CDR3 protein: CASSYSRGAGGYTF
clone size: many; D gene: NA; V gene: TRBV4-1; J gene: TRBJ2-2; CDR3 DNA: TGCGCCAGCAGCCAAGAGAGGACCGGGGAGCTGTTTTTT; CDR3 protein: CASSQERTGELFF
clone size: NA; D gene: TRBD2; V gene: TRBV6-1; J gene: TRBJ2-4; CDR3 DNA: TGTGCCAGCAGTGAAGCACCCCAAGTAGGGAGGGTCAAAAACATTCAGTACTTC; CDR3 protein: CASSEAPQVGRVKNIQYF
clone size: NA; D gene: NA; V gene: TRBV2; J gene: TRBJ2-1; CDR3 DNA: TGTGCCAGCAGTGGGCAGAGCTCCTACAATGAGCAGTTCTTC; CDR3 protein: CASSGQSSYNEQFF
clone size: NA; D gene: NA; V gene: TRBV21-1; J gene: TRBJ2-4; CDR3 DNA: TGTGCCAGCAGCAATTACCCATTCCAAAACATTCAGTACTTC; CDR3 protein: CASSNYPFQNIQYF
clone size: NA; D gene: NA; V gene: TRBV3-1/TRBV3-2; J gene: TRBJ1-6; CDR3 DNA: TGTGCCAGCAGCCAAGATTGGCAGGGGTGGGGATATAATTCACCCCTCCACTTT; CDR3 protein: CASSQDWQGWGYNSPLHF
clone size: NA; D gene: NA; V gene: TRBV7-2; J gene: TRBJ2-7; CDR3 DNA: TGTGCCAGCAGCTTAGCGGGCGCCTACGAGCAGTACTTC; CDR3 protein: CASSLAGAYEQYF
clone size: NA; D gene: NA; V gene: TRBV15; J gene: TRBJ1-5; CDR3 DNA: TGTGCCACCAGCAGAGGTCCTTCCCAGCCCCAGCATTTT; CDR3 protein: CATSRGPSQPQHF
clone size: NA; D gene: TRBD2; V gene: TRBV4-2; J gene: TRBJ2-1; CDR3 DNA: TGTGCCAGCAGCCGACGACTAGCGTCAAATGAGCAGTTCTTC; CDR3 protein: CASSRRLASNEQFF
clone size: NA; D gene: NA; V gene: TRBV19; J gene: TRBJ1-5; CDR3 DNA: TGTGCCAGTAGTACGGAAGGTGGCGGACTATCAAAGCCCCAGCATTTT; CDR3 protein: CASSTEGGGLSKPQHF
clone size: few; D gene: TRBD2; V gene: TRBV6-5; J gene: TRBJ2-1; CDR3 DNA: TGTGCCAGCAGTAGAACTAGCGGGGGCTTCAATGAGCAGTTCTTC; CDR3 protein: CASSRTSGGFNEQFF
clone size: NA; D gene: NA; V gene: TRBV6-5; J gene: TRBJ1-3; CDR3 DNA: TGTGCCAGCAGTTACGGGGGAAGGAGGGGAAACACCATATATTTT; CDR3 protein: CASSYGGRRGNTIYF
clone size: NA; D gene: TRBD2; V gene: TRBV7-3; J gene: TRBJ2-3; CDR3 DNA: TGTGCCAGCAGCTCCAGCGGGGTCACAGATACGCAGTATTTT; CDR3 protein: CASSSSGVTDTQYF
clone size: few; D gene: NA; V gene: TRBV2; J gene: TRBJ2-3; CDR3 DNA: TGTGCCAGCAGGGCGGATCTCACAGATACGCAGTATTTT; CDR3 protein: CASRADLTDTQYF
clone size: few; D gene: TRBD1; V gene: TRBV14; J gene: TRBJ1-6; CDR3 DNA: TGTGCCAGCAGCCCGACAGGGGGTGTTTATTCACCCCTCCACTTT; CDR3 protein: CASSPTGGVYSPLHF
clone size: NA; D gene: TRBD1; V gene: TRBV4-2; J gene: TRBJ1-2; CDR3 DNA: TGTGCCAGCAGCAGCGGACAGGGGTATGGCTATGGCTACACCTTC; CDR3 protein: CASSSGQGYGYGYTF
clone size: NA; D gene: NA; V gene: TRBV30; J gene: TRBJ1-3; CDR3 DNA: TGTGCCTGGACTCTACTGTCAGGTTCTGGAAACACCATATATTTT; CDR3 protein: CAWTLLSGSGNTIYF
clone size: NA; D gene: NA; V gene: TRBV11-2; J gene: TRBJ2-3; CDR3 DNA: TGTGCCAGCAGCTTCGGTCAAGATACGCAGTATTTT; CDR3 protein: CASSFGQDTQYF
clone size: NA; D gene: TRBD2; V gene: TRBV5-1; J gene: TRBJ2-1; CDR3 DNA: TGCGCCAGCAGCGGCGGGAGGTCCTGGGGCGATGAGCAGTTCTTC; CDR3 protein: CASSGGRSWGDEQFF
clone size: NA; D gene: NA; V gene: TRBV5-1; J gene: TRBJ2-1; CDR3 DNA: TGCGCCAGCAGCTTCGCAACCGGGACTTACAATGAGCAGTTCTTC; CDR3 protein: CASSFATGTYNEQFF
clone size: few; D gene: TRBD2; V gene: TRBV29-1; J gene: TRBJ2-1; CDR3 DNA: TGCAGCGTGAGGGCACTAGCGGGACCATCCTACAATGAGCAGTTCTTC; CDR3 protein: CSVRALAGPSYNEQFF
clone size: NA; D gene: TRBD2; V gene: TRBV7-9; J gene: TRBJ2-7; CDR3 DNA: TGTGCCGGGAGGACTAGCGGGAGCGGCGAGCAGTACTTC; CDR3 protein: CAGRTSGSGEQYF
clone size: NA; D gene: NA; V gene: TRBV6-5; J gene: TRBJ2-4; CDR3 DNA: TGTGCCTCGGCGGAGGGGGGCCTAGGAAACATTCAGTACTTC; CDR3 protein: CASAEGGLGNIQYF
clone size: once; D gene: NA; V gene: TRBV29-1; J gene: TRBJ1-5; CDR3 DNA: TGCAGCGCTAGCCGGGACAATAGCAATCAGCCCCAGCATTTT; CDR3 protein: CSASRDNSNQPQHF
clone size: NA; D gene: NA; V gene: TRBV5-8; J gene: TRBJ2-6; CDR3 DNA: TGTGCCAGCAGCCCGTTCTCTGGGGCCAACGTCCTGACTTTC; CDR3 protein: CASSPFSGANVLTF
clone size: NA; D gene: NA; V gene: TRBV10-3; J gene: TRBJ1-1; CDR3 DNA: TGTGCCATCAGTGAGGGTTGGATGGTCGGAGCTTTCTTT; CDR3 protein: CAISEGWMVGAFF
clone size: NA; D gene: NA; V gene: TRBV6-6; J gene: TRBJ1-5; CDR3 DNA: TGTGCCAGCAGTTACTCCCAGGGGAATCAGCCCCAGCATTTT; CDR3 protein: CASSYSQGNQPQHF
clone size: NA; D gene: NA; V gene: TRBV11-2; J gene: TRBJ1-3; CDR3 DNA: TGTGCCAGCAGCCAAAACACAGACTCTGGAAACACCATATATTTT; CDR3 protein: CASSQNTDSGNTIYF
clone size: NA; D gene: TRBD1; V gene: TRBV6-5; J gene: TRBJ1-2; CDR3 DNA: TGTGCCAGCAGGAAGGGGACAGGCGCTAACTATGGCTACACCTTC; CDR3 protein: CASRKGTGANYGYTF
clone size: NA; D gene: NA; V gene: TRBV5-5; J gene: TRBJ2-3; CDR3 DNA: TGTGCCAGCAGCGCCCGGGCCCCTAGCACAGATACGCAGTATTTT; CDR3 protein: CASSARAPSTDTQYF
clone size: NA; D gene: NA; V gene: TRBV19; J gene: TRBJ2-3; CDR3 DNA: TGTGCCAGTAGTATAGGAGGGGATACGCAGTATTTT; CDR3 protein: CASSIGGDTQYF
clone size: NA; D gene: TRBD2; V gene: TRBV7-3; J gene: TRBJ2-1; CDR3 DNA: TGTGCCAGCAGCTTTTTAGCGGGAACTGACAATGAGCAGTTCTTC; CDR3 protein: CASSFLAGTDNEQFF